This is a list of T cell receptor beta chains from one sample in a study of shared clonotypes between healthy human individuals. TCRdb's copy holds only in-frame clones and misses some; the assay was immunoSEQ multiplex PCR. The sample lists under 600,000 clones; about 79% were seen once. Sequences were obtained from PBMCs. These TCRs come from a woman in her 40s in good health. Some clones in this sample may be carry-over from other donors' samples. CDR3s include the opening cysteine and the closing phenylalanine or tryptophan. Each record gives: clone size, D gene, J gene, V gene, CDR3 protein, CDR3 DNA. D genes are given only for firm matches. Clone size, where shown, is once, few, many, or a class for clones that have expanded.

clone_size: .; d_call: .; j_call: TRBJ2-5; v_call: TRBV28; cdr3_aa: CASSLGRRKETQYF; cdr3_nt: TGTGCCAGCAGTTTGGGACGGCGAAAAGAGACCCAGTACTTC
clone_size: .; d_call: .; j_call: TRBJ2-6; v_call: TRBV19; cdr3_aa: CAATPRGGNSGANVLTF; cdr3_nt: TGTGCCGCAACCCCTCGGGGCGGGAATTCTGGGGCCAACGTCCTGACTTTC
clone_size: .; d_call: TRBD1; j_call: TRBJ1-1; v_call: TRBV19; cdr3_aa: CASRTGTASYTEAFF; cdr3_nt: TGTGCCAGTAGGACCGGGACAGCAAGTTACACTGAAGCTTTCTTT
clone_size: .; d_call: .; j_call: TRBJ1-5; v_call: TRBV7-9; cdr3_aa: CASSPSGGQPQHF; cdr3_nt: TGTGCCAGCAGCCCCTCGGGGGGCCAGCCCCAGCATTTT
clone_size: .; d_call: TRBD1; j_call: TRBJ2-5; v_call: TRBV9; cdr3_aa: CASSPRTGIQETQYF; cdr3_nt: TGTGCCAGCAGCCCACGGACAGGGATACAAGAGACCCAGTACTTC
clone_size: .; d_call: TRBD2; j_call: TRBJ2-3; v_call: TRBV4-2; cdr3_aa: CASSHGRPAGALNTQYF; cdr3_nt: TGTGCCAGCAGCCACGGGCGCCCAGCGGGAGCTTTGAATACGCAGTATTTT
clone_size: .; d_call: .; j_call: TRBJ2-1; v_call: TRBV5-1; cdr3_aa: CASSLYGADNEQFF; cdr3_nt: TGCGCCAGCAGCTTGTACGGGGCAGACAATGAGCAGTTCTTC
clone_size: few; d_call: .; j_call: TRBJ1-2; v_call: TRBV18; cdr3_aa: CASSPPSGRDYGYTF; cdr3_nt: TGTGCCAGCTCACCACCTAGTGGTAGGGACTATGGCTACACCTTC
clone_size: .; d_call: TRBD1; j_call: TRBJ1-2; v_call: TRBV5-6; cdr3_aa: CASSPGTGASNYGYTF; cdr3_nt: TGTGCCAGCAGCCCCGGGACAGGGGCCTCTAACTATGGCTACACCTTC
clone_size: .; d_call: TRBD1; j_call: TRBJ1-2; v_call: TRBV6-6; cdr3_aa: CASSLTPTGLNYGYTF; cdr3_nt: TGTGCCAGCAGCCTAACCCCGACAGGGCTTAACTATGGCTACACCTTC
clone_size: .; d_call: .; j_call: TRBJ1-5; v_call: TRBV5-4; cdr3_aa: CASSLGSNQPQHF; cdr3_nt: TGTGCCAGCAGCTTGGGCAGCAATCAGCCCCAGCATTTT
clone_size: .; d_call: .; j_call: TRBJ2-7; v_call: TRBV2; cdr3_aa: CASTMAPPPYEQYF; cdr3_nt: TGTGCCAGCACAATGGCACCACCACCCTACGAGCAGTACTTC
clone_size: once; d_call: .; j_call: TRBJ1-2; v_call: TRBV5-1; cdr3_aa: CASSLATSYGYTF; cdr3_nt: TGCGCCAGCAGCTTGGCCACCTCTTATGGCTACACCTTC
clone_size: .; d_call: TRBD1; j_call: TRBJ2-2; v_call: TRBV5-1; cdr3_aa: CASSFRQGRDTGELFF; cdr3_nt: TGCGCCAGCAGCTTCCGACAGGGAAGGGACACCGGGGAGCTGTTTTTT
clone_size: .; d_call: TRBD1; j_call: TRBJ2-6; v_call: TRBV30; cdr3_aa: CAWSGPGQGFPGANVLTF; cdr3_nt: TGTGCCTGGAGCGGACCGGGACAGGGGTTCCCTGGGGCCAACGTCCTGACTTTC
clone_size: .; d_call: TRBD1; j_call: TRBJ1-1; v_call: TRBV4-2; cdr3_aa: CASSQEGTGGTEAFF; cdr3_nt: TGTGCCAGCAGCCAAGAGGGGACAGGGGGAACTGAAGCTTTCTTT
clone_size: .; d_call: .; j_call: TRBJ2-2; v_call: TRBV14; cdr3_aa: CASSPGQTNTGELFF; cdr3_nt: TGTGCCAGCAGCCCCGGACAGACGAACACCGGGGAGCTGTTTTTT
clone_size: .; d_call: .; j_call: TRBJ2-5; v_call: TRBV14; cdr3_aa: CASSQYGGAETQYF; cdr3_nt: TGTGCCAGCAGCCAATACGGGGGCGCAGAGACCCAGTACTTC
clone_size: .; d_call: .; j_call: TRBJ2-7; v_call: TRBV7-8; cdr3_aa: CASSLGLAGGSYEQYF; cdr3_nt: TGTGCCAGCAGCTTAGGATTGGCAGGAGGATCCTACGAGCAGTACTTC
clone_size: few; d_call: .; j_call: TRBJ1-1; v_call: TRBV19; cdr3_aa: CASSQQGDTEAFF; cdr3_nt: TGTGCCAGTAGTCAACAGGGAGACACTGAAGCTTTCTTT
clone_size: .; d_call: TRBD1; j_call: TRBJ1-5; v_call: TRBV30; cdr3_aa: CAWTGGGRQPQHF; cdr3_nt: TGTGCCTGGACAGGGGGCGGGCGTCAGCCCCAGCATTTT
clone_size: .; d_call: .; j_call: TRBJ2-5; v_call: TRBV7-2; cdr3_aa: CASSHSLGTQYF; cdr3_nt: TGTGCCAGCAGCCACTCACTAGGGACCCAGTACTTC